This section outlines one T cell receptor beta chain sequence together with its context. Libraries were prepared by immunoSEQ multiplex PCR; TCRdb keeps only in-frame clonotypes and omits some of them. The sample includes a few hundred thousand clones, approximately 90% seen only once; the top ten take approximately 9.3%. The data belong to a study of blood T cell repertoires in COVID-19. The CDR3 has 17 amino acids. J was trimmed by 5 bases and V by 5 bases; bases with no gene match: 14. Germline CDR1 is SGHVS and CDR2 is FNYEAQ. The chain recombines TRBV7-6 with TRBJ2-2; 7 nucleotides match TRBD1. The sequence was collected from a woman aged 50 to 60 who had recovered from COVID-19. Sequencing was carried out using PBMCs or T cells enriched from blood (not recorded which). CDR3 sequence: CASSLSGGPSSTGELFF. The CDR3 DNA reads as TGTGCCAGCAGCCTCTCAGGGGGTCCTTCGTCTACCGGGGAGCTGTTTTTT.